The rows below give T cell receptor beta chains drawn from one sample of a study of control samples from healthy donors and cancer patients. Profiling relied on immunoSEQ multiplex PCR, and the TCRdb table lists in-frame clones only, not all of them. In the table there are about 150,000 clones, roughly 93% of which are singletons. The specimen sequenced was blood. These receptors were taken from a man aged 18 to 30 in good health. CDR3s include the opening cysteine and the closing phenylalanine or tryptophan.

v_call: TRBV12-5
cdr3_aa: CASGPGQGNSYEQYF

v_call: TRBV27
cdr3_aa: CASSGRVGTEAFF

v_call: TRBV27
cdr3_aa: CASGHRGTGELFF

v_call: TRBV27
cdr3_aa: CASSLSGGMNTEAFF

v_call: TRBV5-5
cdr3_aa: CASSFPPNAPNEQFF

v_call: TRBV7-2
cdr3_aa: CASRAGTSPLDEQYF

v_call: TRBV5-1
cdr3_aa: CASSLQGSSDTQYF

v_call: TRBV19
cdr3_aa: CASSSTENTEAFF

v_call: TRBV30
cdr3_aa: CAWSPGVSYEQYF

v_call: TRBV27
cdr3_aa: CASSLDRGNQPQHF

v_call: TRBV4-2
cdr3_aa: CASSQDWGLDTQYF

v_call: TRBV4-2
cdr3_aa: CASSQDGRAGHGYTF

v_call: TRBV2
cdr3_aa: CASSAGLYYGYTF

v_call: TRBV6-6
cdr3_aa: CASERDATNEKLFF

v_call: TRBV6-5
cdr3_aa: CATPKASDRGVWYF

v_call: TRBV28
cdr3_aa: CASSLGTGRQPQHF

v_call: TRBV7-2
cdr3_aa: CASSLAAQLSYEQYF

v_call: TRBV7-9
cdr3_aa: CASSLFDEAFF

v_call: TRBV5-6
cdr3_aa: CASSLERAGWTEAFF

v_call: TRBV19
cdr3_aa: CASSIDGSSYNEQFF

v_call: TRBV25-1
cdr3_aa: CASSEYRGLAAGYTF

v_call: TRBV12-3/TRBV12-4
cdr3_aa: CASSLRGLEAFF

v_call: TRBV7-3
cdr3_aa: CASSLQGNTGELFF

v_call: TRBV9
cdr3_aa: CASSVLARYGYTF

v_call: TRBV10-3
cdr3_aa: CAIRNRGGDLMNTEAFF

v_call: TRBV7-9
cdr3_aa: CASSIRQAMDYGYTF

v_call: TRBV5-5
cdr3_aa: CASSLDPGSYNEQFF

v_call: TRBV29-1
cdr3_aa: CSGYTGINEKLFF

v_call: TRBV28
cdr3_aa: CASSFGHLSYEQYF

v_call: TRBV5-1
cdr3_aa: CASSPPTSQVVDTQYF

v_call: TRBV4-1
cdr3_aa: CASRPGTSGSKYNEQFF

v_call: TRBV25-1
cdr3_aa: CASSLRTGGNEKLFF

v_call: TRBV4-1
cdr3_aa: CASSLGTPGLASGELFF

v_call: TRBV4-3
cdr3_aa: CASSPYWGLAETYEQYF

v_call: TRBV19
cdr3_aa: CASSISYRDLDGNTIYF

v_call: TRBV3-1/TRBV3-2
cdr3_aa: CASSQDSKGLYGQYF

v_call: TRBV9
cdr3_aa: CASSPALWGPQHF

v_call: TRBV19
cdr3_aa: CASSPGHGTNYGYTF

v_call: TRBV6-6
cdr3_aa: CASKPVADVLGEQYF

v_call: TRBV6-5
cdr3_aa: CASSYSSQPNTGELFF

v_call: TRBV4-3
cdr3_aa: CASSQTSRTVGNTIYF

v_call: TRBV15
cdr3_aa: CATSTGRQGSGNQPQHF

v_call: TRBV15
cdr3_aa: CATSRTGVNTEAFF

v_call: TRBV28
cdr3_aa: CASSFRAAGGPSTDTQYF

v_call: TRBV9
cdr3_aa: CASSVAEREINEQYF

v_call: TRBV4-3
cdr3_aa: CASSPGTGAPGELFF

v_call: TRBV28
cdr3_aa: CASRTGLYGAEAFF

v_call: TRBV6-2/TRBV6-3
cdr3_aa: CASSYSKSSGSYEQYF

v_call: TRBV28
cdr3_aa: CASSFLGQKKTGELFF

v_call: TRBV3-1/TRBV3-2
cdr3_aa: CASSFGTSGPPELFF

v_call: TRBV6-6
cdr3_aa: CASSRDRVSNEQFF

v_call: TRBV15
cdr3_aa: CATSRDLYQAGEQYF

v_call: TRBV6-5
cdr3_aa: CASMGYTGELFF

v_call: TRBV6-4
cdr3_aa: CASSDLRDGYTF

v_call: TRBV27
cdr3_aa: CASRGQGPGELFF

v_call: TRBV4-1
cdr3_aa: CASSQVTGQQPFF

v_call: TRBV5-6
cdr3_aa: CASSPKGTLDEQYF